This T cell receptor beta chain appears in the sequencing data of a study of blood T cell repertoires in COVID-19. Study-level background: The origin of the acute and convalescent COVID-19 samples was the United States, Italy and Spain.

Generated by immunoSEQ multiplex PCR, the TCRdb table keeps only in-frame clones and is missing some. The sample consists of some 350,000 clones, roughly 87% of them appearing once. This clone occurred a few times. Participants had their cohort set by participant-reported clinical history. Cohort 3 recovered donors had two negative PCRs, clearance, or symptom resolution. V was trimmed by 8 bases and J by 0 bases, leaving 11 bases between them. This CDR3 comprises 14 residues. CDR1 is MNHEY, CDR2 SMNVEV, per germline (reference sequence). The clonotype was recovered from a woman aged 30 to 39 who had recovered from COVID-19. Sample: PBMCs or T cells enriched from blood (not recorded which). The chain uses TRBV27 and TRBJ1-5, with D unresolved. CDR3 coding DNA: TGTGCCAGCGGGGAGACCTATAGCAATCAGCCCCAGCATTTT. Amino acid sequence: CASGETYSNQPQHF.